This TCR beta chain appears in the sequencing data of a study of CD8 T cells in Susac syndrome. This clonotype was seen once. Reverse transcription used about 0.5 to 1 ug RNA and random hexamers. One entry per CDR3 protein results from TCRdb running MiXCR on the immunoSEQ multiplex PCR reads. Here the sample spans about 130,000 distinct CDR3 sequences, about 95% being singletons. J lost 7 bases, V lost 0 bases, and 3 bases had no gene match. Looked up from germline, CDR1 is MGHRA and CDR2 is YSYEKL. The CDR3 covers 14 residues. The TCR sequence derives from a human donor in good health. Sequenced input: CD4+ T cells from PBMCs. The chain has TRBV4-1 and TRBJ2-5; 9 positions match TRBD1. For the CDR3, the DNA is TGCGCCAGCAGCCAAGATGGACAGGGGACGACCCAGTACTTC. This encodes CASSQDGQGTTQYF.